What follows are 28 T cell receptor beta chains derived from one specimen sequenced in a study of shared clonotypes between healthy human individuals. Some clones are missing from TCRdb's copy, which holds only in-frame ones; the method was immunoSEQ multiplex PCR. The sample shows a few hundred thousand clones, 95% to 98% of them seen only once. Sequencing was carried out using naive CD4+ T cells sorted from blood. Regarding subset: CD45RA+ positively selected. These receptor sequences come from a woman in her 30s in good health.

The chain recombines TRBV5-4 with TRBJ1-4; 9 bases align to TRBD1. There are 17 residues in the CDR3. CDR1 and CDR2 from the germline V gene are SGHNT and YYREEE (reference sequence). Unmatched junction bases numbered 7, after V lost 4 bases and J lost 0 bases. In DNA form, the CDR3 reads TGTGCCAGCAGCGGAGAACAGGGGGCCGCAACTAATGAAAAACTGTTTTTT. Residues: CASSGEQGAATNEKLFF.

V and J are TRBV11-2 and TRBJ2-2; TRBD2 agrees at 8 bases. This CDR3 contains 16 residues. V was clipped by 3 bases and J by 0 bases; unmatched bases: 3. CDR1 and CDR2 from the germline V gene are SGHAT and FQNNGV. This chain's CDR3 is CASSFGGRSNTGELFF. CDR3 DNA: TGTGCCAGCAGCTTTGGCGGGAGGTCGAACACCGGGGAGCTGTTTTTT. Full variable domain (remainder filled in from reference TRBV11-2 and TRBJ2-2): EAGVAQSPRYKIIEKRQSVAFWCNPISGHATLYWYQQILGQGPKLLIQFQNNGVVDDSQLPKDRFSAERLKGVDSTLKIQPAKLEDSAVYLCASSFGGRSNTGELFFGEGSRLTVL.

This chain links TRBV5-1 with TRBJ2-1; D ambiguous. The CDR3 runs to 15 residues. Germline lookup yields CDR1 SGHRS and CDR2 YFSETQ. The germline V and J ends were trimmed by 1 base and 7 bases, with 15 bases remaining between them. The CDR3 reads CASSLSAPEVNEQFF. CDR3 sequence (DNA): TGCGCCAGCAGCTTGTCGGCGCCCGAGGTGAATGAGCAGTTCTTC.

The gene calls are TRBV18 and TRBJ2-5, with 9 positions matching TRBD2. V dropped 0 bases and J dropped 4; count of bases not matched to a gene: 9. The CDR3 extends over 17 amino acids. Germline V gene data show CDR1 as KGHSH and CDR2 as LQKENI. CDR3 coding DNA: TGTGCCAGCTCACCACCCCGTAGTAGCGGGAGAGGAGAGACCCAGTACTTC. It specifies CASSPPRSSGRGETQYF. Complete variable domain (other parts from reference TRBV18 and TRBJ2-5): NAGVMQNPRHLVRRRGQEARLRCSPMKGHSHVYWYRQLPEEGLKFMVYLQKENIIDESGMPKERFSAEFPKEGPSILRIQQVVRGDSAAYFCASSPPRSSGRGETQYFGPGTRLLVL.

V gene TRBV28 combines with J gene TRBJ1-2; 8 bases line up with TRBD1. The V segment lost 7 bases and the J segment 10 bases; nucleotides outside the gene matches: 11. The germline V gene has CDR1 MDHEN and CDR2 SYDVKM. This CDR3 contains 13 residues. CDR3 sequence: CASTTGVVVDYTF. As DNA, the CDR3 is TGTGCCAGCACGACAGGGGTTGTTGTTGACTACACCTTC.

The V gene is TRBV7-9, the J gene TRBJ2-5; TRBD2 agrees at 14 bases. CDR1 and CDR2 (germline): SEHNR, FQNEAQ (reference sequence). J lost 4 bases, V lost 5 bases, and 6 bases had no gene match. The CDR3 is 16 residues long. CDR3 DNA sequence: TGTGCCAGCAGCCCAGCCGGACTAGCGGGAGGAGAGACCCAGTACTTC. It is translated as CASSPAGLAGGETQYF.

A remark on this clone: The sample holds other DNA sequences that translate to the same CDR3. This rearrangement joins TRBV5-1 to TRBJ2-7, with D perhaps TRBD1 (6 bases). Trimming pared 4 bases from V and 1 base from J, leaving 12 bases between. The CDR3 totals 14 residues. Germline lookup yields CDR1 SGHRS and CDR2 YFSETQ. The CDR3 DNA reads TGCGCCAGCAGCCCAGGACAGATTTCCTACGAGCAGTACTTC. Translation: CASSPGQISYEQYF.

The V and J genes are TRBV28 and TRBJ2-7, with D unclear. The V gene's germline CDR1 is MDHEN and CDR2 SYDVKM. The V end was cut by 6 bases, the J end by 6 bases, with 15 bases between. The CDR3 consists of 13 residues. CDR3 region: CASSSTWVGEQYF. The CDR3 DNA follows: TGTGCCAGCAGCTCGACTTGGGTTGGCGAGCAGTACTTC.

This chain connects TRBV5-4 to TRBJ2-3, with 13 positions matching TRBD2. This CDR3 is built from 17 residues. J was trimmed by 5 bases and V by 1 base; bases with no gene match: 7. CDR1 is SGHNT, CDR2 YYREEE, per germline (reference sequence). CDR3 loop: CASSLRTSGGGIDTQYF. As DNA, the CDR3 is TGTGCCAGCAGCTTGCGGACTAGCGGGGGTGGGATAGATACGCAGTATTTT.

The chain recombines TRBV13 with TRBJ2-2; D might be TRBD2 (5 bases). The CDR3 loop spans 13 amino acids. V was shortened by 5 bases and J by 10 bases, with 14 bases between the two germline ends. Germline V lookup: CDR1 PRHDT, CDR2 FYEKMQ (reference sequence). This CDR3 reads CASSLWYREELFF. CDR3 nucleotides: TGTGCCAGCAGCCTTTGGTATCGGGAGGAGCTGTTTTTT.

This chain links TRBV19 with TRBJ2-6, with 8 bases aligning to TRBD1. The CDR3 covers 19 residues. Germline CDR1 LNHDA, CDR2 SQIVND (reference sequence). The V and J ends lost 4 bases and 0 bases, in that order; junction bases with no gene match: 11. The CDR3 is CASSNNRQGTLSGANVLTF. DNA for the CDR3: TGTGCCAGTAGTAATAATCGACAGGGGACTCTCTCTGGGGCCAACGTCCTGACTTTC.

The V gene is TRBV30, the J gene TRBJ1-1; weak D call: TRBD1 (6 bases). The CDR3 has 13 residues. Trimming shortened V by 5 bases and J by 1 base, and 11 bases separated the two germline ends. The V gene's germline CDR1 is GTSNPN and CDR2 SVGIG (reference sequence). CDR3 nucleotide sequence: TGTGCCTGGTGTAGGACAGCGAACACTGAAGCTTTCTTT. Encoded protein: CAWCRTANTEAFF.

The V gene is TRBV7-9, the J gene TRBJ2-3; 9 nucleotides agree with TRBD2. There are 16 residues in the CDR3. Germline values: CDR1 SEHNR, CDR2 FQNEAQ (reference sequence). Unmatched junction bases numbered 3, after V lost 1 base and J lost 1 base. CDR3 nucleotides: TGTGCCAGCAGCTTAGGGATAGCGGGGGGCACAGATACGCAGTATTTT. As protein: CASSLGIAGGTDTQYF.

The rearrangement links TRBV2 to TRBJ2-7; unclear D gene. The germline gives CDR1 SNHLY, CDR2 FYNNEI. This CDR3 contains 13 residues. The V end lost 6 bases, the J end lost 0 bases, and 9 bases lay between the germline ends. CDR3 coding DNA: TGTGCCAGCAGCGAAAGGATCTCCTACGAGCAGTACTTC. The encoded protein is CASSERISYEQYF.

The V call is TRBV4-2, the J call TRBJ2-1; 12 bases match TRBD2. Per germline, CDR1 LGHNA and CDR2 YNFKEQ. This CDR3 is 16 amino acids long. The junction had 8 bases not matched to a gene; V was cut back by 4 bases and J by 7 bases. Here the CDR3 reads CASSPWLAGGLNEQFF. The CDR3 DNA reads as TGTGCCAGCAGCCCCTGGCTAGCGGGAGGGCTTAATGAGCAGTTCTTC.

In this sample, this clone turned up many times. The chain employs TRBV5-1 and TRBJ2-3; 13 bases are a match to TRBD2. Germline V gives CDR1 SGHRS, CDR2 YFSETQ. The CDR3 runs 17 residues. V lost 1 base and J lost 4; bases outside the gene matches: 6. The CDR3 nucleotides read TGCGCCAGCAGCTTGTCCCGGACTAGCGGGAGTCCAGATACGCAGTATTTT. Protein product: CASSLSRTSGSPDTQYF.

The CDR3 loop reads CASSPSPGFRLLAKNIQYF. The CDR3 bases are TGTGCCAGCAGCCCCTCCCCGGGGTTTAGGCTGCTAGCCAAAAACATTCAGTACTTC. The chain uses TRBV28 and TRBJ2-4; possible D gene TRBD2, 5 bases. This CDR3 spans 19 amino acids. V was clipped by 6 bases and J by 0 bases, with 24 bases between them. In germline, CDR1 is MDHEN, CDR2 SYDVKM.

The chain combines TRBV5-1 with TRBJ2-7; possibly TRBD2 for D (6 bases). Looked up from germline, CDR1 is SGHRS and CDR2 is YFSETQ. This CDR3 contains 16 residues. With 1 base removed from V and 4 bases from J, the gap between germline ends came to 18 bases. CDR3 residues: CASSLRPGRESYEQYF. In nucleotides, the CDR3 is TGCGCCAGCAGCTTGCGGCCCGGGCGGGAAAGTTACGAGCAGTACTTC.

The gene calls are TRBV7-2 and TRBJ1-5; D is unclear. The CDR3 length is 13 residues. Germline assignment: CDR1 SGHTA and CDR2 FQGNSA. Deletions cut 2 bases from V and 5 bases from J, with 7 bases between. CDR3: CASSLSSHQPQHF. In DNA, the CDR3 is TGTGCCAGCAGCTTATCCAGTCATCAGCCCCAGCATTTT.

The rearrangement links TRBV5-1 to TRBJ2-1; 7 bases line up with TRBD2. V lost 3 bases to trimming and J lost 7 bases; unmatched junction nucleotides: 10. The germline V gene has CDR1 SGHRS and CDR2 YFSETQ. CDR3 length: 15 residues. The CDR3 coding sequence is TGCGCCAGCAGCTCTCGGGCGGGGGTGATAAATGAGCAGTTCTTC. Residues: CASSSRAGVINEQFF.

The chain uses TRBV6-4 and TRBJ2-1; 8 bases line up with TRBD2. CDR1 and CDR2 (germline): MRHNA, SNTAGT. The CDR3 runs 15 residues. V shed 4 bases, J shed 6 bases, and the junction held 8 bases outside the gene matches. The CDR3 bases are TGTGCCAGCAGTGCGGTAAGCGGGAGTGTCAATGAGCAGTTCTTC. This codes for CASSAVSGSVNEQFF.

The chain uses TRBV6-1 and TRBJ2-5; D remains ambiguous. The last part of the DNA fits TRBJ2-7 better; the J call may be wrong. The CDR3 contains 11 residues. Looked up from germline, CDR1 is MNHNS and CDR2 is SASEGT. CDR3 loop: CASQVVYEQYF. In DNA form, the CDR3 reads TGTGCCAGTCAGGTCGTCTACGAGCAGTACTTC.

The V call is TRBV9, the J call TRBJ2-1; maybe TRBD2 (6 bases). Between the trimmed V and J ends, which lost 2 bases and 0 bases, there was a span of 12 bases. Germline assignment: CDR1 SGDLS and CDR2 YYNGEE. There are 16 residues in the CDR3. CDR3 in DNA: TGTGCCAGCAGCGTCCATGGGGGGAGCTCCTACAATGAGCAGTTCTTC. Its translation: CASSVHGGSSYNEQFF.

This CDR3 reads CASSVTDRVGANTEAFF. Written as DNA, the CDR3 is TGTGCCAGCAGTGTTACGGACAGGGTTGGGGCGAACACTGAAGCTTTCTTT. This rearrangement joins TRBV6-4 to TRBJ1-1; the match to TRBD1 covers 8 bases. Germline V lookup: CDR1 MRHNA, CDR2 SNTAGT. The CDR3 has 17 amino acids. With 4 bases clipped from V and 1 base from J, the junction kept 11 bases outside the gene matches.

J is TRBJ2-1 and V is TRBV25-1; D uncertain. Germline CDR1 is MGHDK and CDR2 is SYGVNS. The length of the CDR3 is 15 residues. V lost 3 bases and J lost 5, with 14 bases in between. The CDR3 sequence is CASSDHPSYDNEQFF. In nucleotides, the CDR3 is TGTGCCAGCAGTGACCACCCCTCCTACGACAATGAGCAGTTCTTC.

This rearrangement joins TRBV28 to TRBJ2-3, with D unresolved. V dropped 1 base and J dropped 7 bases, with 6 bases sitting between them. The CDR3 covers 12 residues. Germline V gives CDR1 MDHEN, CDR2 SYDVKM. The CDR3 coding sequence is TGTGCCAGCAGTTTATCTGTCAATACGCAGTATTTT. Translating gives CASSLSVNTQYF.

The CDR3 coding sequence is TGTGCCAGCTCACCGCAATCGGGGACATTATCCTATGGCTACACCTTC. Translation gives CASSPQSGTLSYGYTF. The V call is TRBV18, the J call TRBJ1-2; weak D call: TRBD1 (6 bases). Trimming pared 3 bases from V and 4 bases from J, leaving 18 bases between. Per germline, CDR1 KGHSH and CDR2 LQKENI. The CDR3 length is 16 residues.

This chain's CDR3 is CASSSIRDRVYEQYF. DNA of the CDR3: TGTGCCAGCAGCAGTATCCGGGACAGGGTCTACGAGCAGTACTTC. The chain combines TRBV11-2 with TRBJ2-7; 9 bases fit TRBD1. From germline, CDR1 is SGHAT and CDR2 FQNNGV. The CDR3 is 15 amino acids. J lost 3 bases, V lost 5 bases, and 8 bases had no gene match.